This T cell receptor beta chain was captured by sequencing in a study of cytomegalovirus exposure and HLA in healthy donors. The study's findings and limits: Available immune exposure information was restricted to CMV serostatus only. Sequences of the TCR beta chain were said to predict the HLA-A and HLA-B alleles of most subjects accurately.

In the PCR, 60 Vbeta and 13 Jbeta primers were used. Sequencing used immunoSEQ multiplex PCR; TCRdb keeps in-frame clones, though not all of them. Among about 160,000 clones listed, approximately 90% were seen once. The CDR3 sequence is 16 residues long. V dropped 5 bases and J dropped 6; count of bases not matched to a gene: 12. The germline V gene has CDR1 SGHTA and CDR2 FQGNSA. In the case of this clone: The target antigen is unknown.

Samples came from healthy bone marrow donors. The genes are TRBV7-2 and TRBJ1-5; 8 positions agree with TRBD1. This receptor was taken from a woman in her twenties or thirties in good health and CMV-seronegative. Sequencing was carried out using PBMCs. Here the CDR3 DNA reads TGTGCCAGCAGCGGGCAGGGGGCTCTTCGTGGTCAGCCCCAGCATTTT. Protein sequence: CASSGQGALRGQPQHF.